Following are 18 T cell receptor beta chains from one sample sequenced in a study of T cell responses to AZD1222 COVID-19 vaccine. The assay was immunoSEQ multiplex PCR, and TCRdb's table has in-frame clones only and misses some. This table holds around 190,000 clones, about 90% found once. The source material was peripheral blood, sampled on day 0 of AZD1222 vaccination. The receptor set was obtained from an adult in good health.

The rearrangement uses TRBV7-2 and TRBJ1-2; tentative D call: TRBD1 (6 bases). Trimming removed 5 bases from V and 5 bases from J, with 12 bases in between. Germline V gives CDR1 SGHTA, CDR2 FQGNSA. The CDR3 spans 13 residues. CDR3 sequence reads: CASSRDRLYGYTF. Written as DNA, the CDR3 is TGTGCCAGCAGCCGAGACAGGTTGTATGGCTACACCTTC.

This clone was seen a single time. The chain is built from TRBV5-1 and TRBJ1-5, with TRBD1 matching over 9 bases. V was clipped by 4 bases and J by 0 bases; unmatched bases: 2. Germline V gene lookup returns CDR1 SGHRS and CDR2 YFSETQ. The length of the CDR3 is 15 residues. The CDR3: CASSRTGDSNQPQHF. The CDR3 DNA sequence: TGCGCCAGCAGCCGGACAGGGGATAGCAATCAGCCCCAGCATTTT.

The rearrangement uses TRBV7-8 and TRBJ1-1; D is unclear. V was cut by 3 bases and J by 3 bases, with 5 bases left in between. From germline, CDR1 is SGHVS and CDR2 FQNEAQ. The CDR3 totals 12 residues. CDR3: CASSFRDTEAFF. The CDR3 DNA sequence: TGTGCCAGCAGCTTTAGGGACACTGAAGCTTTCTTT.

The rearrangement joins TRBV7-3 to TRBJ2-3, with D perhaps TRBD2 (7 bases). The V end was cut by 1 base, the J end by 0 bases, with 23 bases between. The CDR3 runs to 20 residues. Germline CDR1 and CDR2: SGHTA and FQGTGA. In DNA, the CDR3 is TGTGCCAGCAGCTTAAGAGGAGACGGGTACGGGGGGCCTAGCACAGATACGCAGTATTTT. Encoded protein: CASSLRGDGYGGPSTDTQYF.

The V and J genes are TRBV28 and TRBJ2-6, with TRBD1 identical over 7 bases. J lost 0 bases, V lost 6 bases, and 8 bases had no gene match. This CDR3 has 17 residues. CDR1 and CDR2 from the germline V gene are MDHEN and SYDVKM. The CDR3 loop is CASRERTGISGANVLTF. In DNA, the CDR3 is TGTGCCAGCAGAGAAAGGACAGGAATCTCTGGGGCCAACGTCCTGACTTTC.

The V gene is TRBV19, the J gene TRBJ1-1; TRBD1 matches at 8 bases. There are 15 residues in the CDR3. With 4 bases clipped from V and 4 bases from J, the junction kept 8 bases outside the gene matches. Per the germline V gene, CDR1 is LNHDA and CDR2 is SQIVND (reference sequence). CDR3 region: CASSTVQGVRTEAFF. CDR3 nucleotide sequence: TGTGCCAGTAGTACGGTACAGGGGGTGCGCACTGAAGCTTTCTTT.

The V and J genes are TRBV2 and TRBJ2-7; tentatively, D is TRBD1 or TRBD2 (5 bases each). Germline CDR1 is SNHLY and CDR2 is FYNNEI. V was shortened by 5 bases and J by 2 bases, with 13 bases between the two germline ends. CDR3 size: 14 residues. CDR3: CASSRDGPTYEQYF. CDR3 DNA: TGTGCCAGCAGTAGGGACGGCCCCACCTACGAGCAGTACTTC.

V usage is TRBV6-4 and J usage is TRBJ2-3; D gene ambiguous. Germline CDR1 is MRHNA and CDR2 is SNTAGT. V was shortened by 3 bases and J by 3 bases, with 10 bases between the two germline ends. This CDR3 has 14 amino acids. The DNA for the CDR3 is TGTGCCAGCAGTGATAAGGGTTGGACAGATACGCAGTATTTT. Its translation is CASSDKGWTDTQYF.

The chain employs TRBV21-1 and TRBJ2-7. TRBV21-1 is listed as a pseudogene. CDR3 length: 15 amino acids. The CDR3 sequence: CASSKRVLGSYEQYF. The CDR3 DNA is TGTGCCAGCAGCAAAAGGGTTTTGGGGTCCTACGAGCAGTACTTC.

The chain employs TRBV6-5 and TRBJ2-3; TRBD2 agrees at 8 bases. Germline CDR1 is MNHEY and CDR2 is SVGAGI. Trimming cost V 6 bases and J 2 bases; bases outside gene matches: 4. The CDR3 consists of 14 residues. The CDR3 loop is CASRGGGSTDTQYF. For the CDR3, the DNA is TGTGCCAGCAGAGGCGGGGGGTCCACAGATACGCAGTATTTT.

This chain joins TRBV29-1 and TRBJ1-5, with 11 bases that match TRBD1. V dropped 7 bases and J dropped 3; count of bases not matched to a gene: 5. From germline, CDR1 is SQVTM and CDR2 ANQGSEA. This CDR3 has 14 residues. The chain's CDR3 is CSAKGQGDNQPQHF. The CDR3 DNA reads TGCAGCGCCAAGGGACAGGGGGACAATCAGCCCCAGCATTTT.

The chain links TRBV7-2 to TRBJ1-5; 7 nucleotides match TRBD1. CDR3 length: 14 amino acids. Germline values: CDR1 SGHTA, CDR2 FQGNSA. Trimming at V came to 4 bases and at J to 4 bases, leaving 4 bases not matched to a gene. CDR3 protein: CASSSDRNNQPQHF. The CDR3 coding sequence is TGTGCCAGCAGCTCGGACAGGAATAATCAGCCCCAGCATTTT.

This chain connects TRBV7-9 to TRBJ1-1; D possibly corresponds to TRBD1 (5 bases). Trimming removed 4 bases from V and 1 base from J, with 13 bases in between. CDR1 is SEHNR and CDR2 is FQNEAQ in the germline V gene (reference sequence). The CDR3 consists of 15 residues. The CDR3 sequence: CASSSVTTGNTEAFF. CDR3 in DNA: TGTGCCAGCAGCTCAGTCACTACAGGGAACACTGAAGCTTTCTTT.

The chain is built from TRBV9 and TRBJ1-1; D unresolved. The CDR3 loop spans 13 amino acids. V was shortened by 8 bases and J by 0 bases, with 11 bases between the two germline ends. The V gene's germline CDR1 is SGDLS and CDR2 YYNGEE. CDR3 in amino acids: CASADGLNTEAFF. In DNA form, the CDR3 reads TGTGCCAGTGCGGACGGGTTGAACACTGAAGCTTTCTTT. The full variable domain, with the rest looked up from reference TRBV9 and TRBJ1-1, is DSGVTQTPKHLITATGQRVTLRCSPRSGDLSVYWYQQSLDQGLQFLIQYYNGEERAKGNILERFSAQQFPDLHSELNLSSLELGDSALYFCASADGLNTEAFFGQGTRLTVV.

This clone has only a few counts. The CDR3 spells CASSLRLAGGLSYEQYF. CDR3 DNA: TGTGCCAGCAGCTTAAGACTAGCGGGGGGACTATCCTACGAGCAGTACTTC. This chain joins TRBV7-9 and TRBJ2-7, with 13 positions matching TRBD2. The CDR3 runs to 17 residues. Germline V CDR1 and CDR2: SEHNR, FQNEAQ (reference sequence). With V trimmed by 2 bases and J by 1 base, 5 bases remained unmatched. Full variable domain (missing parts from reference TRBV7-9 and TRBJ2-7): DTGVSQNPRHKITKRGQNVTFRCDPISEHNRLYWYRQTLGQGPEFLTYFQNEAQLEKSRLLSDRFSAERPKGSFSTLEIQRTEQGDSAMYLCASSLRLAGGLSYEQYFGPGTRLTVT.

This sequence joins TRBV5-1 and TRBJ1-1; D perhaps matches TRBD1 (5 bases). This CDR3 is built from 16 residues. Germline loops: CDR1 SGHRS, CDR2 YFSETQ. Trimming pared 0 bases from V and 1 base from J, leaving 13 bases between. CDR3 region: CASSLVGQNPNTEAFF. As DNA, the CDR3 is TGCGCCAGCAGCTTGGTTGGACAAAATCCGAACACTGAAGCTTTCTTT.

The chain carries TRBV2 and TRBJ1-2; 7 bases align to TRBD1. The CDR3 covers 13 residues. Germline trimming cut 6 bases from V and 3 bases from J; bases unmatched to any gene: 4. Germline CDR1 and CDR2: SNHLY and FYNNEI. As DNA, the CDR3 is TGTGCCAGCAGGCTTGGGACAGACTATGGCTACACCTTC. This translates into CASRLGTDYGYTF.

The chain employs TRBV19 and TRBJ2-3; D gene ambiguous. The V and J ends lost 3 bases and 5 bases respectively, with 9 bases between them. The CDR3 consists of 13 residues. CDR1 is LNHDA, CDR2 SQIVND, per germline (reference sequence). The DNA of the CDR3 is TGTGCCAGTAGTATGGGATCGCAAGATACGCAGTATTTT. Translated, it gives CASSMGSQDTQYF. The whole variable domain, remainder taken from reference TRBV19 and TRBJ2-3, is DGGITQSPKYLFRKEGQNVTLSCEQNLNHDAMYWYRQDPGQGLRLIYYSQIVNDFQKGDIAEGYSVSREKKESFPLTVTSAQKNPTAFYLCASSMGSQDTQYFGPGTRLTVL.